This T cell receptor (beta chain) derives from a study of blood T cell repertoires in COVID-19. Researchers sorted participants into cohorts using their self-reported clinical history. Two negative PCRs, clearance, or symptom resolution had been documented for recovered Cohort 3 donors. This clone was picked up one time. Only in-frame clones appear in the TCRdb table, and some are missing; sequencing was by immunoSEQ multiplex PCR. The sample lists about 220,000 clones, 82% occurring once. From germline, CDR1 is SGHAT and CDR2 FQNNGV. The V and J ends lost 5 bases and 6 bases respectively, with 7 bases between them. The CDR3 totals 12 residues.

This TCR derives from a woman aged 55 to 70 who had recovered from COVID-19. V and J are TRBV11-2 and TRBJ2-2; D is undetermined. Sequenced input: PBMCs or T cells enriched from blood (not recorded which). CDR3 sequence (DNA): TGTGCCAGCAGCCATCCGGCCGGGGAGCTGTTTTTT. It encodes CASSHPAGELFF.